This is a list of T cell receptor beta chains from one sample in a study of blood T cell repertoires in COVID-19. TCRdb's table, derived via immunoSEQ multiplex PCR, lists solely in-frame clones and lacks some. Of about 270,000 clones listed, 75% to 90% were seen once; the top ten hold approximately 2%. Sequenced: peripheral blood. Every receptor here comes from a man aged 45-65 years with acute or convalescent COVID-19. Both conserved end residues are part of each CDR3. The order of the fields is J gene, V gene, clone size, D gene, CDR3 protein, CDR3 DNA. D genes are given only for firm matches. Size is stated for part of the rows, as once, few or many counts, or as a class when the clone is expanded.

>TRBJ1-1|TRBV9|.|TRBD1
CASSVGQDTEAFF
TGTGCCAGCAGCGTTGGACAGGACACTGAAGCTTTCTTT
>TRBJ1-2|TRBV29-1|.|TRBD1
CSATGNYGYTF
TGCAGCGCGACAGGGAACTATGGCTACACCTTC
>TRBJ1-2|TRBV29-1|.|TRBD1
CSVEDRGVGIGYTF
TGCAGCGTTGAGGACAGGGGAGTCGGGATTGGCTACACCTTC
>TRBJ1-1|TRBV19|.|TRBD1
CASSAQGQGATEAFF
TGTGCCAGTAGCGCCCAAGGACAGGGGGCCACTGAAGCTTTCTTT
>TRBJ2-3|TRBV7-3|.|TRBD2
CASSPEAGPVGTQYF
TGTGCCAGCAGCCCAGAAGCGGGGCCAGTGGGCACGCAGTATTTT
>TRBJ2-3|TRBV19|.|TRBD2
CASSSRLAPSDTQYF
TGTGCCAGTAGTTCCCGACTAGCCCCATCAGATACGCAGTATTTT
>TRBJ2-2|TRBV5-8|.|.
CASSSVTFRKRNTGELFF
TGTGCCAGCAGCTCCGTCACGTTCAGGAAGAGGAACACCGGGGAGCTGTTTTTT
>TRBJ2-2|TRBV27|.|.
CASRLGGVDTGELFF
TGTGCCAGCAGGCTTGGGGGCGTAGACACCGGGGAGCTGTTTTTT
>TRBJ2-7|TRBV3-1/TRBV3-2|.|.
CASSQVTGAYEQYF
TGTGCCAGCAGCCAAGTTACAGGAGCCTACGAGCAGTACTTC
>TRBJ2-5|TRBV7-3|.|TRBD2
CASSKTSGGPQETQYF
TGTGCCAGCAGCAAGACTAGCGGGGGGCCCCAAGAGACCCAGTACTTC
>TRBJ2-3|TRBV10-3|.|TRBD1
CAISRQGRGTDTQYF
TGTGCCATCAGTCGACAGGGTCGTGGCACAGATACGCAGTATTTT
>TRBJ1-1|TRBV5-5|few|TRBD1
CASSHTGVTGATEAFF
TGTGCCAGCAGCCATACAGGGGTGACTGGTGCCACTGAAGCTTTCTTT
>TRBJ1-1|TRBV7-6|.|.
CASSLAPREGTAGTEAFF
TGTGCCAGCAGCTTAGCGCCAAGGGAGGGCACGGCGGGCACTGAAGCTTTCTTT
>TRBJ1-1|TRBV5-8|.|.
CASSPRGLNTEAFF
TGTGCCAGCAGCCCACGCGGGCTGAACACTGAAGCTTTCTTT
>TRBJ2-1|TRBV9|.|.
CASSVGSSYNEQFF
TGTGCCAGCAGCGTAGGGAGCTCCTACAATGAGCAGTTCTTC
>TRBJ2-6|TRBV18|.|TRBD1
CASSGTGALSGANVLTF
TGTGCCAGCTCAGGGACAGGGGCATTGTCTGGGGCCAACGTCCTGACTTTC
>TRBJ2-3|TRBV13|.|.
CASSLGKPGLPSTDTQYF
TGTGCCAGCAGCTTAGGTAAGCCGGGATTGCCAAGCACAGATACGCAGTATTTT
>TRBJ2-2|TRBV30|.|.
CAWSVGTELFF
TGTGCCTGGAGTGTGGGCACGGAGCTGTTTTTT
>TRBJ2-2|TRBV7-3|.|.
CASSSTDTGELFF
TGTGCCAGCAGCTCCACAGACACCGGGGAGCTGTTTTTT
>TRBJ1-1|TRBV18|.|TRBD1
CASSVTGEPEAFF
TGTGCCAGCTCGGTGACAGGGGAGCCTGAAGCTTTCTTT
>TRBJ1-2|TRBV3-1/TRBV3-2|.|.
CASSQGGNARGYTF
TGTGCCAGCAGCCAGGGAGGGAATGCAAGAGGCTACACCTTC
>TRBJ1-2|TRBV2|.|.
CASSDPTGGYGYTF
TGTGCCAGCAGTGACCCGACAGGCGGCTATGGCTACACCTTC